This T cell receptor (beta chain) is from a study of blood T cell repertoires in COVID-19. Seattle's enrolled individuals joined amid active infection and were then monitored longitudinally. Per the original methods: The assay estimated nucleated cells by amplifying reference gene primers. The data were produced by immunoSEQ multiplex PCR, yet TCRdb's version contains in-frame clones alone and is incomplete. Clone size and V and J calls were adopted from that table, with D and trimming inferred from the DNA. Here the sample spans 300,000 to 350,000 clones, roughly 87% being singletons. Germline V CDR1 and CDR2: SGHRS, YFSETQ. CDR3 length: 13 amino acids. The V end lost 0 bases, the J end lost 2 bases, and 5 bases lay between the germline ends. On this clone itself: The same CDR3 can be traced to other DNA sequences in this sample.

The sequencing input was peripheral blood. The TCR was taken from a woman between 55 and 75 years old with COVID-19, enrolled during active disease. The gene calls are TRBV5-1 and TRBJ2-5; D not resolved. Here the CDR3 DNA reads TGCGCCAGCAGCTTGGGTCTTCAAGAGACCCAGTACTTC. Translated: CASSLGLQETQYF.